This section outlines one TCR beta chain sequence together with its context. Its antigen specificity is not known. No base quality information exists; no much larger clone differs at one position. The data derive from a study of T-cell reconstitution after alpha-beta-depleted transplantation in children (dated by TCRdb to between 2015 and 2016). Study-level background: Using TCR repertoire profiling, the study followed T-cell immune reconstitution in a quantitative way in children after TCRalphabeta/CD19-depleted allogeneic hematopoietic cell transplantation. Findings and caveats that apply to the study as a whole: In some patients, high TCRbeta diversity at day 60 was attributed to recipient T cells and intrathymic progenitors that had survived conditioning. Apparently early alphabetaT-cell count recovery about two months after transplant reportedly relied on only several hundred rapidly expanded clones derived from non-depleted graft cells. Over the following months the frequencies of hyperexpanded clones went down, and after one year T-cell counts and TCRbeta diversity were mostly credited to newly produced T cells.

Reading the germline V gene gives CDR1 MNHEY and CDR2 SVGAGI. Its CDR3 holds 17 amino acids, cysteine through phenylalanine. Left in the record is the CDR3 DNA by itself, 51 bases read in frame from the first base. V loses 0 bases, J loses 2 bases, and the germline ends lie 17 bases apart. Reading the label with the study, this specimen's treatment or condition is: allogeneic hematopoietic cell transplantation with graft depleted of TCRalphabeta T cells and CD19 B cells. The transplant recipients were children given TCRalphabeta/CD19-depleted allogeneic hematopoietic cell grafts. Preparation of the library involved PCR. Sequenced on an Illumina HiSeq 2500. Molecular barcoding was employed in the preparation of TCR libraries, with unique molecular identifiers being used to normalize TCRbeta repertoire quantification. TCRdb applied fastp at Q25 and MiXCR to the public reads, then kept only in-frame beta chains. For every CDR3 protein sequence, its rows merge into one entry that carries the most common genes and DNA. This sample lists some 830,000 distinct CDR3 sequences; 15% to 20% were detected once. 5% of the sample is in the top ten clones.

The receptor was derived from a male patient aged 10 to 17 who had a stem cell transplant for acute lymphoblastic leukemia, so the T cells may come from the graft donor. The chain couples TRBV6-5 to TRBJ2-7; a weak D assignment points to TRBD2 (5 bases agree). The starting material was PBMCs, mostly from graft donor cells, obtained 360 days after TCRalphabeta/CD19-depleted stem cell transplant. The CDR3 has the sequence CASSYSYSGTIAYEQYF. The sequence in DNA is TGTGCCAGCAGTTACTCGTATTCGGGAACTATCGCCTACGAGCAGTACTTC.